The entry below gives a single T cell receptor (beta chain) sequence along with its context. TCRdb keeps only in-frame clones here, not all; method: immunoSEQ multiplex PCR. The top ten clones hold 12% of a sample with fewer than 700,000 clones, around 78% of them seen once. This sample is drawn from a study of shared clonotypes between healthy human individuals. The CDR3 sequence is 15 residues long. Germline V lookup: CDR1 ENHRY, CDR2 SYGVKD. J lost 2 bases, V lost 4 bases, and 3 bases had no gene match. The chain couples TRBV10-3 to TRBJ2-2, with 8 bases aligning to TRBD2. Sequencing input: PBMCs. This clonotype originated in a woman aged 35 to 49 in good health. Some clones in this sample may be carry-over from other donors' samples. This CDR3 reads CAISVTSGNTGELFF. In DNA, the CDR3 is TGTGCCATCAGTGTCACTAGCGGAAACACCGGGGAGCTGTTTTTT.